This TCR beta chain was sequenced during a study of T-cell reconstitution after alpha-beta-depleted transplantation in children. V gave up 9 bases and J gave up 7 bases, with 12 bases separating them. The germline V gene has CDR1 MGHDK and CDR2 SYGVNS. The length of the CDR3 is 11 residues. For TCRbeta, the library was prepared with unique molecular identifiers. TCRdb used MiXCR to reprocess the PCR reads, holding one entry per CDR3 protein. The sample holds approximately 640,000 distinct CDR3 sequences, 16% seen once. This clonotype was recorded at least ten times. This receptor was taken from a human donor who donated a stem cell graft to a child with acute myeloid leukemia. The J gene is TRBJ2-5, the V gene TRBV25-1; weak D call: TRBD1 (6 bases). This material consisted of PBMCs from the stem cell graft donor, taken from the stem cell graft. CDR3 nucleotide sequence: TGTGCCAGTGTACGAGGGGGGACCCAGTACTTC. Protein sequence: CASVRGGTQYF.